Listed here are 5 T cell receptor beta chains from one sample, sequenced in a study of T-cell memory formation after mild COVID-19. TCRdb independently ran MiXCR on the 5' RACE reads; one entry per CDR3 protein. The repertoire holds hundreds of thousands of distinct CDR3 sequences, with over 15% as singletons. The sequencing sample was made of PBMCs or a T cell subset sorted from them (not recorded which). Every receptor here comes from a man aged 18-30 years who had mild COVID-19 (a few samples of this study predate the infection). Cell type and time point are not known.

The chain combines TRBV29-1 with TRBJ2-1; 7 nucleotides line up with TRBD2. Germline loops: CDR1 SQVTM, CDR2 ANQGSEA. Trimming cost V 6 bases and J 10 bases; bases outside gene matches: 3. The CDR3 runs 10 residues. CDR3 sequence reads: CSVGGGEQFF. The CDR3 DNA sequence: TGCAGCGTCGGCGGGGGAGAGCAGTTCTTC.

DNA for the CDR3: TGTGCCAGCATCACGGGGGGGGGCGCTGAAGCTTTCTTT. Translation: CASITGGGAEAFF. This chain uses TRBV7-8 with TRBJ1-1, with a tentative D call TRBD1 (6 bases). Trimming pared 7 bases from V and 6 bases from J, leaving 15 bases between. This CDR3 is 13 amino acids long. Germline CDR1 is SGHVS and CDR2 is FQNEAQ.

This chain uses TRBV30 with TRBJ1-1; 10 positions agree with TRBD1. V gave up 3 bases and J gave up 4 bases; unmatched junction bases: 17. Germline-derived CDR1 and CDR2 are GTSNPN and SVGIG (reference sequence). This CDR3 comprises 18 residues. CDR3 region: CAWRPIDRGPLVTTEAFF. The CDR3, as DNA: TGTGCCTGGAGACCCATCGACAGGGGGCCCTTGGTCACCACTGAAGCTTTCTTT.

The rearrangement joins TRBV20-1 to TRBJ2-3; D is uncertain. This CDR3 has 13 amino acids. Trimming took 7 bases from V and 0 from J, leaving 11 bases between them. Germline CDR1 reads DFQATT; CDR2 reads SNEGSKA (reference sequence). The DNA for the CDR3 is TGCAGTGTGGCATACCCTAGCACAGATACGCAGTATTTT. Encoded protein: CSVAYPSTDTQYF.

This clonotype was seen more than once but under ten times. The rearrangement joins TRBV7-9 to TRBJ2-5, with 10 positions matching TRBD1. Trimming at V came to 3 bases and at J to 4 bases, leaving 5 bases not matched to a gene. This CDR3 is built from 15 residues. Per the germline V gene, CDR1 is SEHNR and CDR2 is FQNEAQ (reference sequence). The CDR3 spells CASSLGQGNGETQYF. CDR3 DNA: TGTGCCAGCAGCTTGGGACAGGGGAACGGAGAGACCCAGTACTTC.